Listed below are T cell receptor beta chains from one sample, sequenced in a study of identifying expanded T cells in peripheral blood. Produced via immunoSEQ multiplex PCR; TCRdb's table is partial and in-frame only. The sample includes around 95,000 clones, approximately 88% seen only once; the top ten take approximately 6%. The sequenced sample consisted of blood. The receptors originated from a person aged 18 to 75 in good health. CDR3s leave out the opening cysteine and the closing phenylalanine or tryptophan. Each record gives: J gene, clone size, V gene, CDR3 protein. Clone size is stated in some rows and not others, as once, few, many or a class when expanded.

TRBJ1-1 . TRBV7-3 ASSSRGGTEAF
TRBJ1-2 . TRBV9 ASSVDEVNYGYT
TRBJ2-1 . TRBV19 ASRREAVRNNEQF
TRBJ2-1 once TRBV19 ASSIRGRESEQF
TRBJ1-5 . TRBV5-6 ASSPGREGNQPQH
TRBJ2-1 once TRBV7-9 ASGTSGSINEQF
TRBJ1-3 . TRBV4-2 ASSQATRLGDTIY
TRBJ1-3 . TRBV19 ASSPQSSSGNTIY
TRBJ2-1 . TRBV19 ASSVTGGGYNEQF
TRBJ1-2 . TRBV5-4 ASSLVFRDGYT
TRBJ2-1 once TRBV29-1 SVTSSYNEQF
TRBJ2-7 . TRBV7-6 ASSLGQGAYEQY
TRBJ1-3 . TRBV7-4 ASSIPGLGGGNTIY
TRBJ2-1 . TRBV7-8 ASSFTGLAGVNNEQF
TRBJ1-6 once TRBV14 ARGQGGSPLH
TRBJ2-7 . TRBV5-1 ASSLGAGGVYEQY
TRBJ1-1 . TRBV5-1 AGSPGGRTTEAF
TRBJ2-3 . TRBV5-1 ASSWTGGESTDTQY
TRBJ1-4 . TRBV29-1 SVVSGTTNEKLF
TRBJ1-2 . TRBV30 AWSVGRRDAGYT
TRBJ1-2 few TRBV2 ASSTQDYGYT
TRBJ1-1 . TRBV14 ASSQGQGTLNTEAF
TRBJ1-5 . TRBV19 ATRWDGDQPQH
TRBJ1-6 . TRBV19 ASRASDRGGIHSPLH
TRBJ1-2 . TRBV7-9 CVGEGDSIFGYT
TRBJ2-5 . TRBV29-1 SGLITGQETQY
TRBJ2-7 . TRBV29-1 SVLIGGVGEQY
TRBJ2-7 . TRBV27 ASSFNRGSYEQY
TRBJ2-7 . TRBV4-1 ASSTQQGQSYEQY